This is a list of T cell receptor beta chains from one sample in a study of T cells in Graves' hyperthyroidism and ophthalmopathy. TCRdb independently ran MiXCR on the multiplex PCR reads; one entry per CDR3 protein. This table holds more than 300,000 distinct CDR3 sequences, about 18% found once. Sequenced sample: blood. The receptors shown here come from a woman between 25 and 40 years old with Graves' hyperthyroidism that later progressed to Graves' ophthalmopathy. Each CDR3 is given with its conserved first and last residue. Each record gives: J gene, D gene, V gene, clone size, CDR3 DNA, CDR3 protein. The D gene is left open where the match is weak. Rows may omit the clone size; those that give it use once, few, many or a size class.

j_call: TRBJ2-1; d_call: NA; v_call: TRBV11-2; clone_size: many; cdr3_nt: TGTGCCAGCAGCTTAACTGAGGGGAGCTCCTACAATGAGCAGTTCTTC; cdr3_aa: CASSLTEGSSYNEQFF
j_call: TRBJ1-2; d_call: NA; v_call: TRBV20-1; clone_size: many; cdr3_nt: TGCAGTGCTAGCCGGACCCTTGGGCCGGTACGGGGCTACACCTTC; cdr3_aa: CSASRTLGPVRGYTF
j_call: TRBJ1-6; d_call: NA; v_call: TRBV28; clone_size: many; cdr3_nt: TGTGCCAGCAGTCCGGGGGCATTACCACCCCTCCACTTT; cdr3_aa: CASSPGALPPLHF
j_call: TRBJ1-1; d_call: TRBD1; v_call: TRBV15; clone_size: NA; cdr3_nt: TGTGCCACCGGGACAGGGGAGGCTGAAGCTTTCTTT; cdr3_aa: CATGTGEAEAFF
j_call: TRBJ1-2; d_call: NA; v_call: TRBV15; clone_size: many; cdr3_nt: TGTGCCACCAGCAGAGACCGCGGGGGGCTCGGCTACACCTTC; cdr3_aa: CATSRDRGGLGYTF
j_call: TRBJ2-2; d_call: NA; v_call: TRBV11-2; clone_size: many; cdr3_nt: TGTGCCAGCAGCTTAGACGGAACAAGGGAGCTGTTTTTT; cdr3_aa: CASSLDGTRELFF
j_call: TRBJ1-4; d_call: NA; v_call: TRBV5-4; clone_size: NA; cdr3_nt: TGTGCCAGCAGCTTCCCTCACGAAAAACTGTTTTTT; cdr3_aa: CASSFPHEKLFF
j_call: TRBJ2-2; d_call: TRBD2; v_call: TRBV12-3/TRBV12-4; clone_size: many; cdr3_nt: TGTGCCAGCAGTCCTCAAGACCAGCGGGAGTGGATGACCGGGGAGCTGTTTTTT; cdr3_aa: CASSPQDQREWMTGELFF
j_call: TRBJ2-2; d_call: NA; v_call: TRBV28; clone_size: many; cdr3_nt: TGTGCCAGCAGTTTTCAACTCACCGGGGAGCTGTTTTTT; cdr3_aa: CASSFQLTGELFF
j_call: TRBJ2-1; d_call: NA; v_call: TRBV11-2; clone_size: many; cdr3_nt: TGTGCCAGCAGCCAGATCGGCAATGAGCAGTTCTTC; cdr3_aa: CASSQIGNEQFF
j_call: TRBJ1-2; d_call: NA; v_call: TRBV7-9; clone_size: few; cdr3_nt: TGTGCCAGCAGCTTAGTTGTGGGACCTTTCTATGGCTACACCTTC; cdr3_aa: CASSLVVGPFYGYTF
j_call: TRBJ2-1; d_call: TRBD2; v_call: TRBV7-2; clone_size: NA; cdr3_nt: TGTGCCAGCAGCTCCGGACTAGCGGGACTCTCCAATGAGCAGTTCTTC; cdr3_aa: CASSSGLAGLSNEQFF
j_call: TRBJ2-4; d_call: TRBD1; v_call: TRBV6-6; clone_size: many; cdr3_nt: TGTGCCAGCAGTTACTCGACGGCAGGGGGTAACATTCAGTACTTC; cdr3_aa: CASSYSTAGGNIQYF
j_call: TRBJ1-6; d_call: NA; v_call: TRBV4-1; clone_size: NA; cdr3_nt: TGCGCCAGCAGCCAAGAAGGCTCATTGAATAATTCACCCCTCCACTTT; cdr3_aa: CASSQEGSLNNSPLHF
j_call: TRBJ2-1; d_call: TRBD2; v_call: TRBV20-1; clone_size: many; cdr3_nt: TGCAGTGCTAAACCCCCCCTCGCCCTAGCGGGCCTGGCGAATGAGCAGTTCTTC; cdr3_aa: CSAKPPLALAGLANEQFF
j_call: TRBJ1-1; d_call: NA; v_call: TRBV10-1; clone_size: many; cdr3_nt: TGCGCCAGCAGTGAGCCAGCGGGTGAAGCTTTCTTT; cdr3_aa: CASSEPAGEAFF
j_call: TRBJ2-7; d_call: NA; v_call: TRBV7-9; clone_size: many; cdr3_nt: TGTGCCAGCAGCTTAGAACAGGGAACCCTCCTGGAGCAGTACTTC; cdr3_aa: CASSLEQGTLLEQYF
j_call: TRBJ1-1; d_call: TRBD1; v_call: TRBV7-9; clone_size: many; cdr3_nt: TGTGCCAGCAGCCTAGCCCCCGGGACAGGGAGGAGTGTCACTGAAGCTTTCTTT; cdr3_aa: CASSLAPGTGRSVTEAFF
j_call: TRBJ1-3; d_call: NA; v_call: TRBV5-5; clone_size: many; cdr3_nt: TGTGCCAGCAGCTACCCGACAGGTCTCACCATATATTTT; cdr3_aa: CASSYPTGLTIYF
j_call: TRBJ2-2; d_call: TRBD1; v_call: TRBV27; clone_size: many; cdr3_nt: TGTGCCAGCAGTTTCGCCCGTGGTGGGACAGGACGCATTAAGAGCGGGGAGCTGTTTTTT; cdr3_aa: CASSFARGGTGRIKSGELFF
j_call: TRBJ2-1; d_call: NA; v_call: TRBV2; clone_size: NA; cdr3_nt: TGTGCCAGCATTCAGGGGGGCTCCTACAATGAGCAGTTCTTC; cdr3_aa: CASIQGGSYNEQFF
j_call: TRBJ2-5; d_call: NA; v_call: TRBV4-1; clone_size: NA; cdr3_nt: TGCGCCAGCAGCCGGGCTAGCCGGGAGACCCAGTACTTC; cdr3_aa: CASSRASRETQYF
j_call: TRBJ2-3; d_call: TRBD2; v_call: TRBV29-1; clone_size: many; cdr3_nt: TGCAGCGCTGCGGCGGATTCCAAGACTAGCGGGGTCGATACGCAGTATTTT; cdr3_aa: CSAAADSKTSGVDTQYF
j_call: TRBJ2-3; d_call: NA; v_call: TRBV29-1; clone_size: NA; cdr3_nt: TGCAGCGTTGTTGTGGGGGCGTCCGATCCAGATACGCAGTATTTT; cdr3_aa: CSVVVGASDPDTQYF
j_call: TRBJ1-1; d_call: NA; v_call: TRBV28; clone_size: NA; cdr3_nt: TGTGCCAGCAGTTTTGGTAGCCCCGGTGAAGCTTTCTTT; cdr3_aa: CASSFGSPGEAFF
j_call: TRBJ1-1; d_call: NA; v_call: TRBV7-8; clone_size: NA; cdr3_nt: TGTGCCAGCAGGGGAGACAGGAGTAACACTGAAGCTTTCTTT; cdr3_aa: CASRGDRSNTEAFF
j_call: TRBJ2-3; d_call: NA; v_call: TRBV20-1; clone_size: many; cdr3_nt: TGCAGTGCTACAATCATAGCACAGGGTGGTAGAGCAGATACGCAGTATTTT; cdr3_aa: CSATIIAQGGRADTQYF
j_call: TRBJ2-5; d_call: TRBD2; v_call: TRBV20-1; clone_size: many; cdr3_nt: TGCAGTGCTAGAGTCGAGACTAGCGGGAGAGTGACCCAGTACTTC; cdr3_aa: CSARVETSGRVTQYF
j_call: TRBJ2-7; d_call: TRBD2; v_call: TRBV20-1; clone_size: few; cdr3_nt: TGCAGTGCTGGGGGGGGGCTAGCGGGGACCTCCTACGAGCAGTACTTC; cdr3_aa: CSAGGGLAGTSYEQYF
j_call: TRBJ2-3; d_call: NA; v_call: TRBV3-1; clone_size: many; cdr3_nt: TGTGCCAGCAGCCAACGGGACTTTTACACAGATACGCAGTATTTT; cdr3_aa: CASSQRDFYTDTQYF
j_call: TRBJ1-2; d_call: NA; v_call: TRBV20-1; clone_size: NA; cdr3_nt: TGCAGTGCTAGAGATCTCGCAGGACAGCAAGTGGGCTATGGCTACACCTTC; cdr3_aa: CSARDLAGQQVGYGYTF
j_call: TRBJ2-1; d_call: NA; v_call: TRBV12-3/TRBV12-4; clone_size: many; cdr3_nt: TGTGCCAGCAGTTTAGCCCTAGGGCCCAATGAGCAGTTCTTC; cdr3_aa: CASSLALGPNEQFF
j_call: TRBJ2-5; d_call: TRBD1; v_call: TRBV6-1; clone_size: many; cdr3_nt: TGTGCCAGCAGTGACTACAGGGGCTCGCATCAGACCCAGTACTTC; cdr3_aa: CASSDYRGSHQTQYF
j_call: TRBJ2-5; d_call: TRBD2; v_call: TRBV3-1; clone_size: few; cdr3_nt: TGTGCCAGCAGCCAAACTAGCGGGGGGGGGAAAGGGACCCAGTACTTC; cdr3_aa: CASSQTSGGGKGTQYF
j_call: TRBJ1-5; d_call: NA; v_call: TRBV4-1; clone_size: few; cdr3_nt: TGCGCCAGCAGCCAAGAGTTGGCAGGTGGGGATCAGCCCCAGCATTTT; cdr3_aa: CASSQELAGGDQPQHF
j_call: TRBJ2-1; d_call: NA; v_call: TRBV4-1; clone_size: few; cdr3_nt: TGCGCCAGCAGCGGGGCTACTTCTTACAATGAGCAGTTCTTC; cdr3_aa: CASSGATSYNEQFF
j_call: TRBJ1-1; d_call: NA; v_call: TRBV12-3/TRBV12-4; clone_size: many; cdr3_nt: TGTGCCAGCACCCGCGGGGTGAACACTGAAGCTTTCTTT; cdr3_aa: CASTRGVNTEAFF
j_call: TRBJ2-7; d_call: NA; v_call: TRBV19; clone_size: NA; cdr3_nt: TGTGCCAGTAGTCCCGTAAAGGAACTTACCTACGAGCAGTACTTC; cdr3_aa: CASSPVKELTYEQYF
j_call: TRBJ1-5; d_call: NA; v_call: TRBV6-2/TRBV6-3; clone_size: many; cdr3_nt: TGTGCCAGCAGCCACCTTCCGACAGATTATAGCAATCAGCCCCAGCATTTT; cdr3_aa: CASSHLPTDYSNQPQHF
j_call: TRBJ1-2; d_call: NA; v_call: TRBV7-9; clone_size: many; cdr3_nt: TGTGCCAGCAGCGAAGGTGACTATGGCTACACCTTC; cdr3_aa: CASSEGDYGYTF